Shown below are 24 T cell receptor beta chains from a single sample sequenced in a study of cytomegalovirus exposure and HLA in healthy donors. Primers: 60 Vbeta forward and 13 Jbeta reverse. Libraries were prepared by immunoSEQ multiplex PCR; TCRdb keeps only in-frame clonotypes and omits some of them. This table has around 190,000 clones, about 77% appearing once. The sequenced sample was PBMCs. The receptors originated from a woman between 25 and 40 years old in good health and CMV-seronegative.

V usage is TRBV5-5 and J usage is TRBJ1-1; no clear D. This CDR3 is 15 amino acids long. The germline CDR1 and CDR2 sequences are SGHKS and YYEKEE (reference sequence). The V gene lost 0 bases and the J gene lost 10 bases, with 19 bases spanning the gap. The CDR3 region has the DNA TGTGCCAGCAGCTTGGCCGCGGGTGGCAGCGCGAGAGCTTTCTTT. It translates to CASSLAAGGSARAFF.

This chain links TRBV19 with TRBJ1-3; D is unresolved. Germline CDR1 reads LNHDA; CDR2 reads SQIVND (reference sequence). The CDR3 has 21 residues. Trimming removed 3 bases from V and 0 bases from J, with 27 bases in between. The CDR3 here is CASSINIRTRSRHTSGNTIYF. Written as DNA, the CDR3 is TGTGCCAGTAGTATTAATATCCGGACTAGGTCCCGACACACCTCTGGAAACACCATATATTTT.

The V call is TRBV1, the J call TRBJ1-2. TRBV1 is reported as a pseudogene. CDR3 length: 15 residues. The CDR3, as DNA: TGCACCAGCAGCCAAGTGCGGCGGGCAGGAAATGGCTACACCTTC. Amino acids: CTSSQVRRAGNGYTF.

This clone was found a few times. The chain couples TRBV29-1 to TRBJ2-7; possible D gene TRBD2, 6 bases. Trimming cost V 5 bases and J 0 bases, with 17 bases left between them. Germline assignment: CDR1 SQVTM and CDR2 ANQGSEA. This CDR3 comprises 15 residues. The CDR3 is CSVLEGQGNSYEQYF. CDR3 bases: TGCAGCGTTTTGGAGGGTCAGGGTAACTCCTACGAGCAGTACTTC.

The chain recombines TRBV2 with TRBJ1-1, with D maybe TRBD1 (6 bases). Germline loops: CDR1 SNHLY, CDR2 FYNNEI. The CDR3 contains 14 residues. V was pared by 5 bases and J by 3 bases, with 13 bases between. The CDR3 DNA reads as TGTGCCAGCAGTTTCACAGGGAGCCACACTGAAGCTTTCTTT. Protein: CASSFTGSHTEAFF.

Comment on this clone: The junction differs from germline at one of its ends, possibly a read error. The chain links TRBV7-7 to TRBJ2-7; D remains unclear. This CDR3 region has 15 residues. The germline gives CDR1 SSHAT, CDR2 FNYEAQ (reference sequence). For the CDR3, the DNA is TGTGCTAGCAGTCCAGACAATGATCGGTCCTACGAGCAGTACTTC. Its translation is CASSPDNDRSYEQYF.

This sequence joins TRBV15 and TRBJ2-4, with TRBD2 as a possible D gene (5 bases). Germline V gene sequence: CDR1 LNHNV, CDR2 YYDKDF (reference sequence). CDR3 length: 15 residues. Trimming cost V 1 base and J 6 bases, with 13 bases left between them. The CDR3: CATSRVAGGGNIQYF. The CDR3, as DNA: TGTGCCACCAGCAGAGTGGCGGGCGGCGGAAACATTCAGTACTTC.

The V gene is TRBV27, the J gene TRBJ1-3, with TRBD1 identical over 7 bases. The trim removed 2 bases at V and 8 bases at J, leaving 3 bases unmatched. In germline, CDR1 is MNHEY, CDR2 SMNVEV (reference sequence). This CDR3 region has 13 residues. CDR3 in DNA: TGTGCCAGCAGTTTAGGGCAGGGGGACACCATATATTTT. Its translation is CASSLGQGDTIYF.

This chain uses TRBV6-5 with TRBJ2-7; perhaps TRBD1 as D (6 bases). With 2 bases removed from V and 2 bases from J, the gap between germline ends came to 13 bases. Germline V gene lookup returns CDR1 MNHEY and CDR2 SVGAGI. The CDR3 loop spans 15 amino acids. The CDR3 coding sequence is TGTGCCAGCAGTTACAAAGGGACACCGACCTACGAGCAGTACTTC. Translating it yields CASSYKGTPTYEQYF.

The CDR3 DNA follows: TGCAGTGCCGTGTTAGCCGGGGAGCTGTTTTTT. It codes for CSAVLAGELFF. The rearrangement uses TRBV20-1 and TRBJ2-2; D remains ambiguous. V was trimmed by 6 bases and J by 6 bases, leaving 8 bases between them. Germline CDR1 reads DFQATT; CDR2 reads SNEGSKA (reference sequence). This CDR3 has 11 amino acids.

This clone occurred a few times. The V and J genes are TRBV10-3 and TRBJ2-7; 9 nucleotides line up with TRBD2. Germline values: CDR1 ENHRY, CDR2 SYGVKD. V lost 7 bases, J lost 5 bases, and 9 bases stayed unmatched. The CDR3 consists of 14 residues. CDR3 bases: TGTGCCATCACCCCGGGACTAGCTTTCAACGAGCAGTACTTC. This gives the protein CAITPGLAFNEQYF.

V and J are TRBV9 and TRBJ2-6, with TRBD2 as a possible D gene (5 bases). From germline, CDR1 is SGDLS and CDR2 YYNGEE. V was clipped by 1 base and J by 10 bases, with 15 bases between them. This CDR3 has 15 residues. The CDR3 reads CASSVFPQAGNVLTF. The CDR3 DNA is TGTGCCAGCAGCGTATTTCCTCAGGCGGGTAACGTCCTGACTTTC.

Worth noting for this clone: An end of the junction differs from the germline gene, which may be a read error. The genes are TRBV7-9 and TRBJ2-7; D possibly corresponds to TRBD2 (5 bases). Germline V gene sequence: CDR1 SEHNR, CDR2 FQNEAQ (reference sequence). The CDR3 sequence is 17 residues long. The CDR3 nucleotides are TGTTCCAGCAGCTTAGCAGTGTCACGGGATCGTCCCTACGAGCAGTACTTC. It specifies CSSSLAVSRDRPYEQYF.

Only one count was recorded for this clone. This sequence joins TRBV5-1 and TRBJ2-1, with 7 bases identical to TRBD2. Trimming removed 5 bases from V and 1 base from J; junction bases left unmatched: 3. Germline V gives CDR1 SGHRS, CDR2 YFSETQ. There are 14 residues in the CDR3. CDR3 nucleotides: TGCGCCAGCAGTTTGCGGGAGTCCTACAATGAGCAGTTCTTC. This sequence encodes CASSLRESYNEQFF.

The chain employs TRBV2 and TRBJ2-1, with 7 bases that match TRBD2. V shed 7 bases and J 6 bases; nucleotides not matched to a gene: 6. This CDR3 has 13 amino acids. CDR1 is SNHLY, CDR2 FYNNEI, per germline. The CDR3 DNA reads TGTGCCAGCATAGTCGGGGGGATCAATGAGCAGTTCTTC. This codes for CASIVGGINEQFF.

The rearrangement links TRBV10-3 to TRBJ2-2; TRBD2 matches at 8 bases. J gave up 2 bases and V 3 bases, and 5 bases lay outside the gene matches. This CDR3 contains 16 residues. Germline V gene lookup returns CDR1 ENHRY and CDR2 SYGVKD. CDR3 residues: CAISDFGGANTGELFF. CDR3 sequence (DNA): TGTGCCATCAGTGATTTCGGGGGGGCCAACACCGGGGAGCTGTTTTTT.

This chain uses TRBV9 with TRBJ2-4, with TRBD1 matching over 7 bases. This CDR3 spans 15 amino acids. The germline V gene encodes CDR1 SGDLS and CDR2 YYNGEE. Germline trimming cut 4 bases from V and 5 bases from J; bases unmatched to any gene: 9. CDR3 amino acids: CASSHSPGGQNIQYF. CDR3 coding DNA: TGTGCCAGCAGCCATTCGCCAGGGGGTCAAAACATTCAGTACTTC.

The V and J genes are TRBV15 and TRBJ2-2; TRBD2 aligns across 7 bases. The CDR3 runs 16 residues. V shed 5 bases, J shed 3 bases, and the junction held 9 bases outside the gene matches. Germline loops: CDR1 LNHNV, CDR2 YYDKDF (reference sequence). DNA of the CDR3: TGTGCCACCAGCGGCCTGTTGGGGAGGGACACCGGGGAGCTGTTTTTT. Its protein is CATSGLLGRDTGELFF.

V gene TRBV9 combines with J gene TRBJ2-7; tentatively, D is TRBD1 (6 bases). Germline CDR1 SGDLS, CDR2 YYNGEE. V lost 0 bases and J lost 2, with 9 bases in between. This CDR3 spans 14 amino acids. The CDR3 here is CASSVGTGTYEQYF. The CDR3 DNA reads as TGTGCCAGCAGCGTAGGTACAGGGACCTACGAGCAGTACTTC.

This clone was counted a few times. V gene TRBV2 combines with J gene TRBJ2-7, with D possibly being TRBD2 (6 bases). The V gene lost 5 bases and the J gene lost 9 bases, with 17 bases spanning the gap. The CDR3 contains 13 residues. Germline V lookup: CDR1 SNHLY, CDR2 FYNNEI. CDR3 sequence (DNA): TGTGCCAGCAGTTTAGGGTCCGGGAGTGGGCAGTACTTC. It specifies CASSLGSGSGQYF.

The J gene is TRBJ1-1, the V gene TRBV28; D is unresolved. Germline V gene data show CDR1 as MDHEN and CDR2 as SYDVKM. Between the trimmed V and J ends, which lost 7 bases and 4 bases, there was a span of 10 bases. CDR3 length: 12 amino acids. CDR3 protein: CASTLGGTEAFF. The DNA of the CDR3 is TGTGCCAGCACCCTGGGAGGCACTGAAGCTTTCTTT.

This sequence joins TRBV27 and TRBJ1-2, with 7 bases that match TRBD1. Germline assignment: CDR1 MNHEY and CDR2 SMNVEV (reference sequence). Unmatched junction bases numbered 13, after V lost 6 bases and J lost 6 bases. This CDR3 has 15 residues. The CDR3 sequence is CASRKDRAHSDGYTF. For the CDR3, the DNA is TGTGCCAGCAGAAAAGACAGGGCTCACTCGGATGGCTACACCTTC.

The chain couples TRBV18 to TRBJ2-7; TRBD2 agrees at 7 bases. Germline-derived CDR1 and CDR2 are KGHSH and LQKENI. V trimming: 3 bases; J trimming: 7 bases; junction bases outside the gene matches: 6. This CDR3 region has 13 residues. The CDR3, as DNA: TGTGCCAGCTCACCGGGGATAGCGGGTGAGCAGTACTTC. It yields the protein CASSPGIAGEQYF. Looking up the rest from reference TRBV18 and TRBJ2-7 gives the full variable domain: NAGVMQNPRHLVRRRGQEARLRCSPMKGHSHVYWYRQLPEEGLKFMVYLQKENIIDESGMPKERFSAEFPKEGPSILRIQQVVRGDSAAYFCASSPGIAGEQYFGPGTRLTVT.

The V gene is TRBV5-1, the J gene TRBJ2-2; D perhaps matches TRBD1 (5 bases). Trimming cost V 1 base and J 2 bases, with 18 bases left between them. This CDR3 has 18 amino acids. Per the germline V gene, CDR1 is SGHRS and CDR2 is YFSETQ. The CDR3 coding sequence is TGCGCCAGCAGCTTGAGGACCAGTGGTAGGGGAAACACCGGGGAGCTGTTTTTT. This gives the protein CASSLRTSGRGNTGELFF.